Below, 18 T cell receptor beta chains from the same sample are listed, as sequenced in a study of beta chain features in type 1 diabetes. Study-level results: Significant though moderate, a shortening of TCRB CDR3s appeared in all four CD4+ subsets of Type 1 diabetes patients.

All of the isolated RNA was reverse transcribed, so expressed TCRB transcripts were sequenced. Clones were read by immunoSEQ multiplex PCR, and TCRdb kept only the in-frame ones, dropping some. The repertoire holds more than 550,000 clones, with over 11% as singletons. No cognate antigen is known for these TCRs. Sequencing input: naive CD4+ T cells from blood. These receptors were obtained from a man aged 18 to 29 with type 1 diabetes.

The chain is built from TRBV10-3 and TRBJ2-4; D gene ambiguous. CDR1 is ENHRY, CDR2 SYGVKD, per germline. The CDR3 has 22 amino acids. V lost 0 bases to trimming and J lost 2 bases, with 29 bases between them. In DNA, the CDR3 is TGTGCCATCAGTGAGTCAGTAATTTCCAGTACCCCTCTGTTGGAGTCCAAAAACATTCAGTACTTC. Protein: CAISESVISSTPLLESKNIQYF.

The chain has TRBV4-2 and TRBJ2-5; D gene ambiguous. Trimming took 0 bases from V and 4 from J, leaving 6 bases between them. Looked up from germline, CDR1 is LGHNA and CDR2 is YNFKEQ. The CDR3 loop spans 13 amino acids. This CDR3 is CASSQDSGETQYF. The CDR3 nucleotides are TGTGCCAGCAGCCAAGATTCTGGAGAGACCCAGTACTTC.

The gene calls are TRBV11-3 and TRBJ2-5; perhaps TRBD1 as D (6 bases). The CDR3 consists of 14 residues. Trimming took 1 base from V and 2 from J, leaving 8 bases between them. Per the germline V gene, CDR1 is SGHNT and CDR2 is YENEEA. This chain's CDR3 is CASSLGTAQETQYF. Here the CDR3 DNA reads TGTGCCAGCAGCTTAGGGACAGCGCAAGAGACCCAGTACTTC. Filled out from reference TRBV11-3 and TRBJ2-5, the complete variable domain reads EAGVVQSPRYKIIEKKQPVAFWCNPISGHNTLYWYLQNLGQGPELLIRYENEEAVDDSQLPKDRFSAERLKGVDSTLKIQPAELGDSAVYLCASSLGTAQETQYFGPGTRLLVL.

V and J are TRBV7-9 and TRBJ1-1; D gene ambiguous. The CDR3 is 13 residues long. Per the germline V gene, CDR1 is SEHNR and CDR2 is FQNEAQ (reference sequence). V was cut by 8 bases and J by 1 base, with 11 bases left in between. The CDR3 DNA follows: TGTGCCAGCTCTCCAGGCCGGAACACTGAAGCTTTCTTT. Encoded protein: CASSPGRNTEAFF.

The rearrangement joins TRBV25-1 to TRBJ2-2, with a tentative D call TRBD2 (6 bases). Germline loops: CDR1 MGHDK, CDR2 SYGVNS. The ends were cut back, 4 bases at V and 9 bases at J, with 12 bases in the middle. CDR3 length equals 13 residues. The CDR3 DNA follows: TGTGCCAGCAGTGCCGGCGGGAAGTGGGAGCTGTTTTTT. Amino acid sequence: CASSAGGKWELFF.

This clone has only a few counts. This chain uses TRBV7-2 with TRBJ1-2; the D is unclear. This CDR3 comprises 13 residues. Germline CDR1 reads SGHTA; CDR2 reads FQGNSA. Trimming pared 4 bases from V and 6 bases from J, leaving 12 bases between. For the CDR3, the DNA is TGTGCCAGCAGCTCCGGGCCCGCAGATGGCTACACCTTC. Amino acids: CASSSGPADGYTF.

This clone showed up just a few times. The chain employs TRBV7-9 and TRBJ2-5, with a tentative D call TRBD1 (6 bases). The V and J ends lost 3 bases and 4 bases respectively, with 12 bases between them. CDR1 and CDR2 from the germline V gene are SEHNR and FQNEAQ (reference sequence). The CDR3 extends over 14 amino acids. The CDR3 loop is CASSFATGLETQYF. CDR3 in DNA: TGTGCCAGCAGCTTTGCAACAGGGCTAGAGACCCAGTACTTC.

The CDR3 sequence is CASSFSAGELFF. As DNA, the CDR3 is TGTGCCAGCAGCTTTAGTGCCGGGGAGCTGTTTTTT. This sequence joins TRBV7-6 and TRBJ2-2; D not resolved. Germline loops: CDR1 SGHVS, CDR2 FNYEAQ. The CDR3 runs 12 residues. Deletions cut 3 bases from V and 6 bases from J, with 5 bases between.

For this clone: This may come from a read error, since a much larger clone is one base off. The same CDR3 also results from other DNA sequences found in this sample. The chain employs TRBV5-6 and TRBJ2-5; D gene ambiguous. Trimming took off 2 bases at V and 5 bases at J, with 4 bases between the two ends. This CDR3 contains 11 residues. Germline V gives CDR1 SGHDT, CDR2 YYEEEE. DNA of the CDR3: TGTGCCAGCAGCTTACGGGAGACCCAGTACTTC. Translation: CASSLRETQYF.

This clone was picked up a small number of times. The chain combines TRBV14 with TRBJ1-2, with D perhaps TRBD1 (5 bases). Germline assignment: CDR1 SGHDN and CDR2 FVKESK. The CDR3 extends over 14 amino acids. Trimming cost V 1 base and J 4 bases, with 10 bases left between them. The CDR3 DNA is TGTGCCAGCAGCCAAGTGGCAGGGATCTATGGCTACACCTTC. It yields the protein CASSQVAGIYGYTF.

CDR3 coding DNA: TGCGCCAGCAGCCAACCTGGACAGGGTGAAGCTTTCTTT. It translates to CASSQPGQGEAFF. The rearrangement uses TRBV4-1 and TRBJ1-1; 8 positions agree with TRBD1. Germline V gene sequence: CDR1 MGHRA, CDR2 YSYEKL. The CDR3 length is 13 residues. Losses at the gene ends were 2 bases for V and 7 bases for J; bases not matched to a gene: 3.

This clone has only a few counts. V gene TRBV7-2 combines with J gene TRBJ2-1; TRBD2 might be the D (5 bases). Germline assignment: CDR1 SGHTA and CDR2 FQGNSA. Trimming took 5 bases from V and 0 from J, leaving 14 bases between them. This CDR3 spans 16 amino acids. The CDR3 bases are TGTGCCAGCAGCCCAAACTCCGGGGTCTCCTACAATGAGCAGTTCTTC. It specifies CASSPNSGVSYNEQFF.

The chain recombines TRBV4-3 with TRBJ1-1, with D unresolved. V was clipped by 0 bases and J by 4 bases, with 6 bases between them. CDR1 is LGHNA, CDR2 YSLEER, per germline. This CDR3 region has 13 residues. CDR3 region: CASSQEISTEAFF. For the CDR3, the DNA is TGCGCCAGCAGCCAAGAGATAAGCACTGAAGCTTTCTTT.

This clone came up a few times. The V gene is TRBV18, the J gene TRBJ1-5; D remains ambiguous. Trimming removed 1 base at V and 5 bases at J, with 9 bases between. CDR3 size: 14 residues. Per the germline V gene, CDR1 is KGHSH and CDR2 is LQKENI. The CDR3 sequence: CASSPQEGHQPQHF. CDR3 bases: TGTGCCAGCTCACCACAGGAAGGGCATCAGCCCCAGCATTTT.

For this clone: Relative to the germline gene, one junction end is altered; a read error may explain this. The rearrangement links TRBV7-7 to TRBJ2-1, with D hard to call. Germline values: CDR1 SSHAT, CDR2 FNYEAQ (reference sequence). The CDR3 consists of 13 residues. Here the CDR3 reads CASSFGGTDEQFF. The DNA for the CDR3 is TGTGCTAGCAGCTTCGGCGGCACGGATGAGCAGTTCTTC.

This clone came up a few times. The genes are TRBV7-9 and TRBJ1-1; D gene ambiguous. V was pared by 7 bases and J by 1 base, with 4 bases between. CDR3 size: 11 residues. Per the germline V gene, CDR1 is SEHNR and CDR2 is FQNEAQ (reference sequence). For the CDR3, the DNA is TGTGCCAGCAAGGAGAACACTGAAGCTTTCTTT. The encoded protein is CASKENTEAFF. The full variable domain, completed using reference TRBV7-9 and TRBJ1-1, is DTGVSQNPRHKITKRGQNVTFRCDPISEHNRLYWYRQTLGQGPEFLTYFQNEAQLEKSRLLSDRFSAERPKGSFSTLEIQRTEQGDSAMYLCASKENTEAFFGQGTRLTVV.

The chain combines TRBV11-2 with TRBJ1-3, with no clear D. This CDR3 has 16 amino acids. The germline CDR1 and CDR2 sequences are SGHAT and FQNNGV. V lost 5 bases and J 0 bases, leaving 14 bases between the germline ends. CDR3 nucleotides: TGTGCCAGCAGCCGCACCAGCGCGTTCTCTGGAAACACCATATATTTT. The encoded protein is CASSRTSAFSGNTIYF. Based on the CDR3 plus reference TRBV11-2 and TRBJ1-3, the full variable domain is EAGVAQSPRYKIIEKRQSVAFWCNPISGHATLYWYQQILGQGPKLLIQFQNNGVVDDSQLPKDRFSAERLKGVDSTLKIQPAKLEDSAVYLCASSRTSAFSGNTIYFGEGSWLTVV.

This clone occurred a few times. The rearrangement joins TRBV7-2 to TRBJ2-1, with a weak D call TRBD2 (6 bases). CDR1 is SGHTA, CDR2 FQGNSA, per germline. CDR3 length: 13 amino acids. V was cut by 9 bases and J by 3 bases, with 12 bases left in between. The CDR3 is CASLARYYNEQFF. The CDR3 nucleotides read TGTGCCAGTCTAGCGAGATACTACAATGAGCAGTTCTTC.